One sample yielded the 19 T cell receptor beta chains listed below, sequenced in a study of T cells in Graves' hyperthyroidism and ophthalmopathy. RNA transcripts gave rise to amplified TCR beta CDR3 regions. The primer set for the first-round RT-PCR of the TCR CDR3 was HTBI. TCRdb recomputed calls from the multiplex PCR reads with MiXCR, one row per CDR3 protein. The sample includes under 350,000 distinct CDR3 sequences, around 23% seen only once; the top ten take under 55%. The sequenced material came from blood. These TCRs come from a woman in her fifties or sixties with Graves' hyperthyroidism.

The V and J genes are TRBV19 and TRBJ1-5, with TRBD1 matching 9 bases. Trimming cost V 5 bases and J 1 base; bases outside gene matches: 3. Germline V CDR1 and CDR2: LNHDA, SQIVND (reference sequence). The CDR3 consists of 15 residues. CDR3 in DNA: TGTGCCAGTAGTTTCGGACAGGGGAGCAATCAGCCCCAGCATTTT. Amino acids: CASSFGQGSNQPQHF.

The V and J genes are TRBV6-1 and TRBJ2-7; D is unclear. The CDR3 has 15 residues. Per the germline V gene, CDR1 is MNHNS and CDR2 is SASEGT. Trimming took off 3 bases at V and 5 bases at J, with 17 bases between the two ends. CDR3 region: CASSDETAAWDEQYF. CDR3 bases: TGTGCCAGCAGTGACGAGACTGCCGCATGGGACGAGCAGTACTTC.

This clonotype turned up a few times. This chain links TRBV29-1 with TRBJ2-7, with 10 bases aligning to TRBD1. The CDR3 runs to 13 residues. Germline values: CDR1 SQVTM, CDR2 ANQGSEA. V lost 5 bases to trimming and J lost 2 bases; unmatched junction nucleotides: 3. Written as DNA, the CDR3 is TGCAGCGTTACCGGGACAGGGGCCTACGAGCAGTACTTC. Translating it yields CSVTGTGAYEQYF.

This clonotype showed up many times. The chain carries TRBV5-1 and TRBJ2-7; tentative D call: TRBD2 (6 bases). The CDR3 consists of 15 residues. Germline values: CDR1 SGHRS, CDR2 YFSETQ. Between the trimmed V and J ends, which lost 5 bases and 5 bases, there was a span of 20 bases. The CDR3, as DNA: TGCGCCAGCAGGTCGTTGGGGCTCGAGCGGGACGAGCAGTACTTC. It encodes CASRSLGLERDEQYF.

This clonotype was recorded at least ten times. This chain joins TRBV9 and TRBJ2-1; D perhaps matches TRBD2 (7 bases). The germline V and J ends were trimmed by 0 bases and 6 bases, with 19 bases remaining between them. The CDR3 runs to 17 residues. Per the germline V gene, CDR1 is SGDLS and CDR2 is YYNGEE. The CDR3 protein is CASSVGAGASIGNEQFF. In DNA form, the CDR3 reads TGTGCCAGCAGCGTAGGGGCGGGGGCGAGTATAGGCAATGAGCAGTTCTTC.

This clonotype came up many times. The CDR3 region is CASLTGAEQYF. The CDR3 DNA reads as TGTGCCAGCCTTACAGGGGCCGAGCAGTACTTC. This chain joins TRBV6-1 and TRBJ2-7, with 7 bases matching TRBD1. This CDR3 contains 11 residues. With V trimmed by 8 bases and J by 6 bases, 4 bases remained unmatched. Germline lookup yields CDR1 MNHNS and CDR2 SASEGT.

Worth noting for this clonotype: A junction end diverges from the germline sequence, so it may reflect a read error. The CDR3 protein is CANSLSGGDTGELFF. DNA of the CDR3: TGCGCCAACAGCCTTAGCGGGGGGGACACCGGGGAGCTGTTTTTT. The rearrangement uses TRBV5-1 and TRBJ2-2; the match to TRBD2 covers 11 bases. CDR3 length equals 15 residues. The germline V gene encodes CDR1 SGHRS and CDR2 YFSETQ.

The table lists this clonotype with many counts. The V and J genes are TRBV3-1 and TRBJ2-7; the D call may be TRBD1 or TRBD2 (5 bases each). The ends were cut back, 6 bases at V and 2 bases at J, with 14 bases in the middle. The germline V gene encodes CDR1 LGHDT and CDR2 YNNKEL (reference sequence). The CDR3 is 14 amino acids. This CDR3 reads CASRNTGRTYEQYF. The CDR3 DNA sequence: TGTGCCAGCAGGAACACGGGACGCACCTACGAGCAGTACTTC.

This clonotype occurred many times. This chain joins TRBV12-3 or TRBV12-4 and TRBJ2-3; 8 bases are a match to TRBD1. This CDR3 comprises 16 residues. V shed 5 bases, J shed 1 base, and the junction held 8 bases outside the gene matches. The CDR3: CASSQRQGPRTDTQYF. For the CDR3, the DNA is TGTGCCAGCAGTCAACGACAGGGGCCCCGCACAGATACGCAGTATTTT.

In its sample, this clonotype was seen many times. The chain joins TRBV18 to TRBJ1-3; D is unclear. The CDR3 sequence is 16 residues long. V lost 3 bases, J lost 0 bases, and 12 bases lay in between. Germline V gene sequence: CDR1 KGHSH, CDR2 LQKENI. The CDR3 loop reads CASSPSEGSSGNTIYF. As DNA, the CDR3 is TGTGCCAGCTCACCTAGCGAGGGTAGCTCTGGAAACACCATATATTTT.

This clonotype was seen more than once but under ten times. The rearrangement joins TRBV28 to TRBJ1-4; D is unclear. The germline CDR1 and CDR2 sequences are MDHEN and SYDVKM. The V and J ends lost 7 bases and 5 bases respectively, with 8 bases between them. This CDR3 is built from 12 residues. The CDR3 loop reads CASKRRNEKLFF. The CDR3 DNA sequence: TGTGCCAGCAAGAGGAGGAATGAAAAACTGTTTTTT.

Only a few counts were recorded for this clonotype. V gene TRBV20-1 combines with J gene TRBJ2-3, with D tentatively TRBD1 or TRBD2 (5 bases each). The CDR3 consists of 15 residues. Trimming stripped 3 bases from V and 0 bases from J, with 13 bases between. CDR1 and CDR2 from the germline V gene are DFQATT and SNEGSKA (reference sequence). The CDR3 sequence: CSARSGTVSTDTQYF. The CDR3 bases are TGCAGTGCTAGGTCCGGGACGGTGAGCACAGATACGCAGTATTTT.

The gene calls are TRBV4-1 and TRBJ1-2, with 9 bases lining up with TRBD1. Losses at the gene ends were 1 base for V and 4 bases for J; bases not matched to a gene: 7. Germline V gene lookup returns CDR1 MGHRA and CDR2 YSYEKL. The CDR3 sequence is 16 residues long. For the CDR3, the DNA is TGCGCCAGCAGCCAAGGAAGATCGGGACAGGGCTATGGCTACACCTTC. Amino acid sequence: CASSQGRSGQGYGYTF.

J is TRBJ2-2 and V is TRBV6-2 or TRBV6-3, with D unclear. The CDR3 contains 13 residues. The germline V gene has CDR1 MNHEY and CDR2 SVGEGT. The V gene lost 2 bases and the J gene lost 5 bases, with 6 bases spanning the gap. CDR3 sequence: CASSYTRTGELFF. The DNA for the CDR3 is TGTGCCAGCAGTTACACCAGAACCGGGGAGCTGTTTTTT.

As DNA, the CDR3 is TGTGCCACCAGCAGAGTAACAGGGAACTCCTACGAGCAGTACTTC. Its translation: CATSRVTGNSYEQYF. The chain uses TRBV15 and TRBJ2-7; D is possibly TRBD1 (6 bases). The CDR3 sequence is 15 residues long. From germline, CDR1 is LNHNV and CDR2 YYDKDF (reference sequence). With 1 base removed from V and 0 bases from J, the gap between germline ends came to 10 bases.

The chain couples TRBV6-5 to TRBJ2-6; tentative D call: TRBD2 (7 bases). This CDR3 is built from 18 residues. V was trimmed by 1 base and J by 1 base, leaving 14 bases between them. The V gene's germline CDR1 is MNHEY and CDR2 SVGAGI. CDR3 residues: CASSYWGGQSSGANVLTF. The CDR3 nucleotides read TGTGCCAGCAGTTACTGGGGGGGCCAGAGTTCTGGGGCCAACGTCCTGACTTTC.

This clonotype was counted many times. V usage is TRBV7-9 and J usage is TRBJ2-5, with 7 bases matching TRBD2. This CDR3 contains 17 residues. V lost 3 bases to trimming and J lost 3 bases; unmatched junction nucleotides: 13. CDR1 and CDR2 from the germline V gene are SEHNR and FQNEAQ (reference sequence). The chain's CDR3 is CASSFPSSAGVEETQYF. As DNA, the CDR3 is TGTGCCAGCAGCTTCCCCTCGAGCGCGGGAGTGGAAGAGACCCAGTACTTC.

This clonotype came up many times. The rearrangement links TRBV30 to TRBJ1-2; D is undetermined. This CDR3 comprises 11 residues. The germline V and J ends were trimmed by 1 base and 8 bases, with 8 bases remaining between them. CDR1 GTSNPN and CDR2 SVGIG come from the germline V gene (reference sequence). CDR3 DNA sequence: TGTGCCTGGAGTGAACTTAAGGGCTACACCTTC. It is translated as CAWSELKGYTF. The variable domain in full, with the rest retrieved from reference TRBV30 and TRBJ1-2, is SQTIHQWPATLVQPVGSPLSLECTVEGTSNPNLYWYRQAAGRGLQLLFYSVGIGQISSEVPQNLSASRPQDRQFILSSKKLLLSDSGFYLCAWSELKGYTFGSGTRLTVV.

In its sample, this clonotype was seen a few times. The gene calls are TRBV10-1 and TRBJ1-5, with D maybe TRBD1 (6 bases). Germline CDR1 reads WNHNN; CDR2 reads SYGVQD (reference sequence). The V end was cut by 5 bases, the J end by 0 bases, with 14 bases between. CDR3 size: 16 residues. CDR3 residues: CASSPLRGYSNQPQHF. Written as DNA, the CDR3 is TGCGCCAGCAGTCCCCTCAGGGGATATAGCAATCAGCCCCAGCATTTT.